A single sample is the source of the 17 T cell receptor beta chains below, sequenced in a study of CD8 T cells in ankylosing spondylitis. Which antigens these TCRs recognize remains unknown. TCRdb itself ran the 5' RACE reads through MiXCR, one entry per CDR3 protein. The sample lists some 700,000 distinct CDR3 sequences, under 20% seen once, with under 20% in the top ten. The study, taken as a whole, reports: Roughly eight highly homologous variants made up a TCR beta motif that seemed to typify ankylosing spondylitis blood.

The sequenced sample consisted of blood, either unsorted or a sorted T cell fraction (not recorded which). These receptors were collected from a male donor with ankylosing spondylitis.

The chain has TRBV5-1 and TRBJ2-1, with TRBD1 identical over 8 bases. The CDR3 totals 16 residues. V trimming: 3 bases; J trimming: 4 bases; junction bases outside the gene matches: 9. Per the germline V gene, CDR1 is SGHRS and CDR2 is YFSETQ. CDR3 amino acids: CASSYWTGNDYNEQFF. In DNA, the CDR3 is TGCGCCAGCAGCTACTGGACAGGGAACGATTACAATGAGCAGTTCTTC.

DNA of the CDR3: TGCGCCAGCAGGGCGGGAGTCACAGATACGCAGTATTTT. It yields the protein CASRAGVTDTQYF. This sequence joins TRBV5-1 and TRBJ2-3; 7 bases line up with TRBD2. V lost 5 bases to trimming and J lost 2 bases; unmatched junction nucleotides: 2. The CDR3 length is 13 residues. CDR1 is SGHRS and CDR2 is YFSETQ in the germline V gene.

The CDR3 spells CASSFRAGRTDTQYF. Written as DNA, the CDR3 is TGTGCCAGCAGTTTTCGGGCGGGGCGCACAGATACGCAGTATTTT. The chain recombines TRBV12-3 or TRBV12-4 with TRBJ2-3, with D possibly matching TRBD2 (6 bases). V lost 3 bases and J lost 1, with 11 bases in between. This CDR3 is built from 15 residues.

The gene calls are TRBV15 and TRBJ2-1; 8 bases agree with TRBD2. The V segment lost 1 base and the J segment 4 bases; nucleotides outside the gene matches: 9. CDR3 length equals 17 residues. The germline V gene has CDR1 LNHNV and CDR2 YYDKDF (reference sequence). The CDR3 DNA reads TGTGCCACCAGCAGAGGCCCGCTACTAGCGGTTTACAATGAGCAGTTCTTC. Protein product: CATSRGPLLAVYNEQFF.

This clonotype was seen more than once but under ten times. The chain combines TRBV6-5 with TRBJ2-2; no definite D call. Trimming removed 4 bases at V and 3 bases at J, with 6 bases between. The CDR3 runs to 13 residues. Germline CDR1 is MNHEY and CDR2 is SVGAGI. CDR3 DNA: TGTGCCAGCAGTTTTACAGACACCGGGGAGCTGTTTTTT. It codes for CASSFTDTGELFF.

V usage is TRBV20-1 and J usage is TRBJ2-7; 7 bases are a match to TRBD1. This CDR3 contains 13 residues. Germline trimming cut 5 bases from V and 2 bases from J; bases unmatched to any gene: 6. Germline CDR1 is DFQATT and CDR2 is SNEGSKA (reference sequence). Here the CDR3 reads CSAPLDRTYEQYF. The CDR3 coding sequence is TGCAGTGCTCCACTGGACAGGACCTACGAGCAGTACTTC.

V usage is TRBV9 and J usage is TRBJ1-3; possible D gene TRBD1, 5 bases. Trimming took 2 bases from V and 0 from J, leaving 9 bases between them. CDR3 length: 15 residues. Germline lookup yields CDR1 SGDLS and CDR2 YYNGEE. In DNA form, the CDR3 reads TGTGCCAGCAGCGTGCAGGGAGGCTCTGGAAACACCATATATTTT. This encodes CASSVQGGSGNTIYF.

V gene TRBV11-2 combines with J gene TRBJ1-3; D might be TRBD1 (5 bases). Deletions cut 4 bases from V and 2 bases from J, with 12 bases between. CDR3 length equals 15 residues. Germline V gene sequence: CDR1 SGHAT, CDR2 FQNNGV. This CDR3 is CASSWGGVPGNTIYF. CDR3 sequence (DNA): TGTGCCAGCAGCTGGGGGGGGGTGCCTGGAAACACCATATATTTT.

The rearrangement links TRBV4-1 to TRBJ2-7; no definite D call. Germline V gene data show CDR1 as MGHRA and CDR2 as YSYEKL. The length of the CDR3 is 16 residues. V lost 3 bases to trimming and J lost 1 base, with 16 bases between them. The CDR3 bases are TGCGCCAGCAGCCAGGTGCACAGCGTTCAGTCCTACGAGCAGTACTTC. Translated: CASSQVHSVQSYEQYF.

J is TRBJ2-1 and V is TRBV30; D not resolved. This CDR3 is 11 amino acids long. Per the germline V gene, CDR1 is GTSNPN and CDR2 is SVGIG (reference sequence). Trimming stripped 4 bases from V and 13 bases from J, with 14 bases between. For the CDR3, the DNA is TGTGCCTGGACCTATGTGGGGTTACAGTTCTTC. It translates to CAWTYVGLQFF.

Written as DNA, the CDR3 is TGTGCCAGCAGTGAAGCGCGCAGGGTAGGCGAGCAGTACTTC. Its protein is CASSEARRVGEQYF. The J gene is TRBJ2-7, the V gene TRBV6-1; D perhaps matches TRBD1 (5 bases). This CDR3 spans 14 amino acids. Per the germline V gene, CDR1 is MNHNS and CDR2 is SASEGT. V was trimmed by 0 bases and J by 6 bases, leaving 12 bases between them.

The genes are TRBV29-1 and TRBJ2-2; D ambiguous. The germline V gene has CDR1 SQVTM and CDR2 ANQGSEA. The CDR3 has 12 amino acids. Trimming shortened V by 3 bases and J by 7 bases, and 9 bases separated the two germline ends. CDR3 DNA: TGCAGCGTTGACGGACCGGACGGGGAGCTGTTTTTT. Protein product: CSVDGPDGELFF.

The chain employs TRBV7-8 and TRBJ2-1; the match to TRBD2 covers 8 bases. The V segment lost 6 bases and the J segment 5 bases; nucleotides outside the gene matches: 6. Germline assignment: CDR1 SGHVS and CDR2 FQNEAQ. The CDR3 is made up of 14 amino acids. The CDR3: CASSRLASNNEQFF. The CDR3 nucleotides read TGTGCCAGCAGTAGACTAGCGAGCAACAATGAGCAGTTCTTC.

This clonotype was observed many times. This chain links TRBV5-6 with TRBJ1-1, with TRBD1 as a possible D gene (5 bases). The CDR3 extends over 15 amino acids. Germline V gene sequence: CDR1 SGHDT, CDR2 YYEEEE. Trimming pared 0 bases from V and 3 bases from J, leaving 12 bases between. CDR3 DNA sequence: TGTGCCAGCAGCTTGGCCGTGGGGGAGGACACTGAAGCTTTCTTT. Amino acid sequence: CASSLAVGEDTEAFF.

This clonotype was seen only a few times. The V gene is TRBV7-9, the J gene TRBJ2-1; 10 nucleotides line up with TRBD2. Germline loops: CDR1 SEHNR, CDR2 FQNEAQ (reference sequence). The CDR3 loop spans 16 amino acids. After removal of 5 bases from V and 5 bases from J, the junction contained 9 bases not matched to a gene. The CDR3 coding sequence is TGTGCCAGCAGCCCGCCGACTAGCGGGTTCAACAATGAGCAGTTCTTC. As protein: CASSPPTSGFNNEQFF.

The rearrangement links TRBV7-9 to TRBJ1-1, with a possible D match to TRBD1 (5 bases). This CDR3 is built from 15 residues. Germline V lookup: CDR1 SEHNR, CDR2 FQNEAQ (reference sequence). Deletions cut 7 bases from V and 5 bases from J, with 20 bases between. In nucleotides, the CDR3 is TGTGCCAGCACCCGGGTTTTGGGGGAGCGAACTGAAGCTTTCTTT. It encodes CASTRVLGERTEAFF.

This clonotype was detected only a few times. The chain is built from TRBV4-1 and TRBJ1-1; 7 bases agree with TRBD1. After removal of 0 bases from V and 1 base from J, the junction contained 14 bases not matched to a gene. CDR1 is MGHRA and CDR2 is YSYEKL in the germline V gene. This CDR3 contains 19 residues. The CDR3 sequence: CASSQERSARGRRNTEAFF. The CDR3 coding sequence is TGCGCCAGCAGCCAAGAAAGGTCCGCCAGGGGGAGGCGGAACACTGAAGCTTTCTTT.